This entry features one TCR beta chain sequence. Its antigen remains unidentified. The CDR3 contains 14 residues. The V gene's germline CDR1 is SGHTA and CDR2 FQGTGA. The junction had 3 bases not matched to a gene; V was cut back by 5 bases and J by 0 bases. This sample was included in a study of T cell repertoires in cytomegalovirus infection. Study-wide context: HLA-B-restricted CMV epitopes that are well studied, plus recently identified HLA-C-restricted ones, were used by the study. Both a matching HLA type and CMV infection were indicated by public TCR beta signatures.

Study-wide findings and caveats: Clonotypes of TCR beta that were HLA-C-restricted and CMV-specific dominated the ex vivo response.

TCRdb itself ran the reads through MiXCR, one entry per CDR3 protein. The sample yields hundreds of thousands of distinct CDR3 sequences, roughly 46% seen once. The rearrangement links TRBV7-3 to TRBJ2-5; 7 nucleotides match TRBD1. The sample here was cultured PBMCs, taken from culture after CMV antigen stimulation. The receptor comes from a human donor in good health (CMV status not recorded). Some clones in this sample may be carry-over from other donors' samples. The CDR3, as DNA: TGTGCCAGCAGCCCCCAGGGGGACCAAGAGACCCAGTACTTC. It specifies CASSPQGDQETQYF.